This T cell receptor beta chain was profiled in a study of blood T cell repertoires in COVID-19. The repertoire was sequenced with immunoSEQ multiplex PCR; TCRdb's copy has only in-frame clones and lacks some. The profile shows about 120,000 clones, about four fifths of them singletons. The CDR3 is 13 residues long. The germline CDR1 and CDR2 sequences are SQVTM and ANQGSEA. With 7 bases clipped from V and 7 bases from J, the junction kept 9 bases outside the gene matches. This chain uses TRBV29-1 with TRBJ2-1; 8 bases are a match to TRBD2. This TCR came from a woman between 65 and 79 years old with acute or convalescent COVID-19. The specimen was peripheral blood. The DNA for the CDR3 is TGCAGCGCTCAAAGACTAGCGCGTAATGAGCAGTTCTTC. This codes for CSAQRLARNEQFF.